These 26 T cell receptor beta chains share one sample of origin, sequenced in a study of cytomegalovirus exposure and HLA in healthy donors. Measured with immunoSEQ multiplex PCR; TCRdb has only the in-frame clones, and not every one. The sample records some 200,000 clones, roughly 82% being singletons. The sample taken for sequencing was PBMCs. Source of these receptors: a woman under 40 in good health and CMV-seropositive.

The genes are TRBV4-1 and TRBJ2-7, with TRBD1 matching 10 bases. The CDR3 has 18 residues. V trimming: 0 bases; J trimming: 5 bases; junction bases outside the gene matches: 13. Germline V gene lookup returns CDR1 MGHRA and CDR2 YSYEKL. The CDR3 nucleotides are TGCGCCAGCAGCCAAGATGTGTGGTTGAGACAGGGGGCGAACGAGCAGTACTTC. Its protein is CASSQDVWLRQGANEQYF.

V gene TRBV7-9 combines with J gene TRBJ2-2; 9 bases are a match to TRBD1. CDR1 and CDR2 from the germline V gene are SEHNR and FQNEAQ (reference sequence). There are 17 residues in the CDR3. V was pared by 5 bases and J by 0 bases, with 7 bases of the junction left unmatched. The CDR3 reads CASSPRGQGANTGELFF. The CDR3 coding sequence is TGTGCCAGCAGCCCACGGGGACAGGGCGCGAACACCGGGGAGCTGTTTTTT.

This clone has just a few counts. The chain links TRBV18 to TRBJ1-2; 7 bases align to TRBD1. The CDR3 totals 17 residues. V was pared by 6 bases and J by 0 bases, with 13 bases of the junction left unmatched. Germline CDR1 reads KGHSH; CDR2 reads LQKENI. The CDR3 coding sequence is TGTGCCAGCTCCGTAACAGGGGCCTCATTAGCTAACTATGGCTACACCTTC. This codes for CASSVTGASLANYGYTF. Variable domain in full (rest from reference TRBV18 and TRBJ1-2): NAGVMQNPRHLVRRRGQEARLRCSPMKGHSHVYWYRQLPEEGLKFMVYLQKENIIDESGMPKERFSAEFPKEGPSILRIQQVVRGDSAAYFCASSVTGASLANYGYTFGSGTRLTVV.

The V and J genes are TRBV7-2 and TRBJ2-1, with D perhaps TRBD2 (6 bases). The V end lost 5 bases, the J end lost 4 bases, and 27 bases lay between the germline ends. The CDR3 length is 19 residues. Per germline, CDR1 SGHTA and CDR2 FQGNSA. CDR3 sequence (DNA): TGTGCCAGCAGCACATATTTGGTTTTGGCTAGCGTGCGATACAATGAGCAGTTCTTC. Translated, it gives CASSTYLVLASVRYNEQFF. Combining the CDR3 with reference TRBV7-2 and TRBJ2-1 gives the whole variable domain GAGVSQSPSNKVTEKGKDVELRCDPISGHTALYWYRQSLGQGLEFLIYFQGNSAPDKSGLPSDRFSAERTGGSVSTLTIQRTQQEDSAVYLCASSTYLVLASVRYNEQFFGPGTRLTVL.

The CDR3 region has the DNA TGTGCCAGCAGTTCCGTCGGGACAGGGGGGAACTATGGCTACACCTTC. Amino acid sequence: CASSSVGTGGNYGYTF. This sequence joins TRBV6-5 and TRBJ1-2, with 11 bases that match TRBD1. Trimming removed 4 bases from V and 2 bases from J; junction bases left unmatched: 6. CDR1 and CDR2 (germline): MNHEY, SVGAGI. This CDR3 is built from 16 residues.

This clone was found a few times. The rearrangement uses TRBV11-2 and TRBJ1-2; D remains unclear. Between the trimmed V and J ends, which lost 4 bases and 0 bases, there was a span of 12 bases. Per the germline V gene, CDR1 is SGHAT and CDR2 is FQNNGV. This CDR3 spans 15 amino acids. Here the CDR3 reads CASSWSGNSNYGYTF. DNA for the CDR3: TGTGCCAGCAGCTGGAGCGGTAACTCTAACTATGGCTACACCTTC.

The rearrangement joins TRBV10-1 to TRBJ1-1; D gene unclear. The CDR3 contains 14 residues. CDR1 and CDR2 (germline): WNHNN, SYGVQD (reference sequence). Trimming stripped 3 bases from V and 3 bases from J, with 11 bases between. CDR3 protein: CASSDGPGDTEAFF. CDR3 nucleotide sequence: TGCGCCAGCAGTGACGGTCCCGGAGACACTGAAGCTTTCTTT.

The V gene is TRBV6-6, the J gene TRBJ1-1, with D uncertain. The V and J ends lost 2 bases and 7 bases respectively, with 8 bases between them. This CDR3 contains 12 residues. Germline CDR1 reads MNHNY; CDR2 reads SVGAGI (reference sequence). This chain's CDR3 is CASSYDTNEAFF. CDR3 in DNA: TGTGCCAGCAGTTACGACACAAATGAAGCTTTCTTT.

The CDR3 bases are TGTGCCAGCAGTGTTGGGGGCCTCTATGGCTACACCTTC. Amino acid sequence: CASSVGGLYGYTF. The gene calls are TRBV6-1 and TRBJ1-2, with D possibly being TRBD1 (6 bases). Looked up from germline, CDR1 is MNHNS and CDR2 is SASEGT. The CDR3 spans 13 residues. Trimming removed 4 bases from V and 4 bases from J, with 10 bases in between.

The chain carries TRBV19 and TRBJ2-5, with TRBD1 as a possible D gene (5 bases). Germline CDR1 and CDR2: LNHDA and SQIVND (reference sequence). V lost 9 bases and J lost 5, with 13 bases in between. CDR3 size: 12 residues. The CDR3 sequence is CASQGGHETQYF. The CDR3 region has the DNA TGTGCCAGCCAGGGTGGGCACGAGACCCAGTACTTC. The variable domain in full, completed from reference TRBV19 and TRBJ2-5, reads DGGITQSPKYLFRKEGQNVTLSCEQNLNHDAMYWYRQDPGQGLRLIYYSQIVNDFQKGDIAEGYSVSREKKESFPLTVTSAQKNPTAFYLCASQGGHETQYFGPGTRLLVL.

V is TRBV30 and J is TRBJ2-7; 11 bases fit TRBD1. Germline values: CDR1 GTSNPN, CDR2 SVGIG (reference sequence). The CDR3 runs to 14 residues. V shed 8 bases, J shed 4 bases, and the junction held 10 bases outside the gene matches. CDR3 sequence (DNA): TGTGCCAGGTCTCCGGGACAGGGGGAGTACGAGCAGTACTTC. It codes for CARSPGQGEYEQYF.

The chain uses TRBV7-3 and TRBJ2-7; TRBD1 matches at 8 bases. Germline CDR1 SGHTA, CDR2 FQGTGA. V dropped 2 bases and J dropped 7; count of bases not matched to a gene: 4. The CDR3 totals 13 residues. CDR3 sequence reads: CASSLLTGDEQYF. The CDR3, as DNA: TGTGCCAGCAGCTTACTGACAGGGGATGAGCAGTACTTC.

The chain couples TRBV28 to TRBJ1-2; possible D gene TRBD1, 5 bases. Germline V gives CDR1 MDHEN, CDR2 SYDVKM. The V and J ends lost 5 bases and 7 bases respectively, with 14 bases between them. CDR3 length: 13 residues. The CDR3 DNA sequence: TGTGCCAGCAGTACATCGGAGGGACCTGGCTACACCTTC. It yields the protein CASSTSEGPGYTF.

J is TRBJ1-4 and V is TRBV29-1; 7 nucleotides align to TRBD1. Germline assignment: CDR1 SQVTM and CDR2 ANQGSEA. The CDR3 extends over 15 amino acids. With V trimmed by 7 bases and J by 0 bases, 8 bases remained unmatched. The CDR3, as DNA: TGCAGCGCTAAGACAGGGTTTGCAACTAATGAAAAACTGTTTTTT. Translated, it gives CSAKTGFATNEKLFF.

CDR3 in DNA: TGTGCCAGCAGGGACAGGGCGGATGAGCAGTTCTTC. Translated, it gives CASRDRADEQFF. The rearrangement joins TRBV6-5 to TRBJ2-1; 8 bases are shared with TRBD1. Germline lookup yields CDR1 MNHEY and CDR2 SVGAGI. V was clipped by 6 bases and J by 8 bases; unmatched bases: 3. CDR3 length equals 12 residues.

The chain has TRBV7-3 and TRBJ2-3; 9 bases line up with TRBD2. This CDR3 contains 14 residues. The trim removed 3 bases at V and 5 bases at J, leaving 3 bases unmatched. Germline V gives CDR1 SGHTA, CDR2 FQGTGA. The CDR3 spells CASSLLAGKDTQYF. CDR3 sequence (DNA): TGTGCCAGCAGCTTGCTAGCGGGGAAAGATACGCAGTATTTT.

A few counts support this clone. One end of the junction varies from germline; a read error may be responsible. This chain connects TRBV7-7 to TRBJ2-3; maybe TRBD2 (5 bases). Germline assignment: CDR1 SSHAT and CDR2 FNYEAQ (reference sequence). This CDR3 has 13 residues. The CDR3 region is CASSFGVADTQYF. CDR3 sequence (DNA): TGTGCTAGCAGCTTCGGGGTGGCAGATACGCAGTATTTT.

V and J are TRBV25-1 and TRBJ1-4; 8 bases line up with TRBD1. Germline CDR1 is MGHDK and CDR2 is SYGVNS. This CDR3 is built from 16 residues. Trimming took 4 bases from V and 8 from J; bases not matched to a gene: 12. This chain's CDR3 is CASSASQTGGGEKLFF. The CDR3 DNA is TGTGCCAGCAGTGCGAGCCAAACAGGGGGGGGAGAAAAACTGTTTTTT. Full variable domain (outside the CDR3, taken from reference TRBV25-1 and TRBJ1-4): EADIYQTPRYLVIGTGKKITLECSQTMGHDKMYWYQQDPGMELHLIHYSYGVNSTEKGDLSSESTVSRIRTEHFPLTLESARPSHTSQYLCASSASQTGGGEKLFFGSGTQLSVL.

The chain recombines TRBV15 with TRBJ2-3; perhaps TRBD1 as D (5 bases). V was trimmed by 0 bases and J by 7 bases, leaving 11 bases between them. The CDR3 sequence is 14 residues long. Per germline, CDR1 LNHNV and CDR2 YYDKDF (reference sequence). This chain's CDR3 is CATSRDAGQYTQYF. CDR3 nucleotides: TGTGCCACCAGCAGAGATGCAGGACAATATACGCAGTATTTT. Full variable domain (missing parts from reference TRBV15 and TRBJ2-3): DAMVIQNPRYQVTQFGKPVTLSCSQTLNHNVMYWYQQKSSQAPKLLFHYYDKDFNNEADTPDNFQSRRPNTSFCFLDIRSPGLGDTAMYLCATSRDAGQYTQYFGPGTRLTVL.

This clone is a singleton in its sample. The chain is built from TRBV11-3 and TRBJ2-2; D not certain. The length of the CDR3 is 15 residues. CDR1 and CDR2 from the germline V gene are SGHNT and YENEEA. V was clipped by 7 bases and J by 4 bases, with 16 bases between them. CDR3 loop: CASTPDGPSTGELFF. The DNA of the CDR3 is TGTGCCAGCACCCCAGATGGCCCCAGCACCGGGGAGCTGTTTTTT.

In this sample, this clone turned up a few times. The CDR3 spells CASSRTGHQETQYF. The CDR3 DNA sequence: TGTGCCAGCAGTCGGACAGGGCACCAAGAGACCCAGTACTTC. The V and J genes are TRBV27 and TRBJ2-5, with 8 positions matching TRBD1. The germline V gene has CDR1 MNHEY and CDR2 SMNVEV (reference sequence). The J segment lost 0 bases and the V segment lost 5 bases, leaving 2 bases of the junction unmatched. CDR3 length: 14 amino acids.

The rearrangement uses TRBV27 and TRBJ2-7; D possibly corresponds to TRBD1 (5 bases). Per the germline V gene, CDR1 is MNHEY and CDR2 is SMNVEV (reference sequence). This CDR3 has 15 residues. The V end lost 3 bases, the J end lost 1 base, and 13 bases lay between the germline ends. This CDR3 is CASSFWGSYSYEQYF. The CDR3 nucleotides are TGTGCCAGCAGTTTTTGGGGCTCTTATTCCTACGAGCAGTACTTC.

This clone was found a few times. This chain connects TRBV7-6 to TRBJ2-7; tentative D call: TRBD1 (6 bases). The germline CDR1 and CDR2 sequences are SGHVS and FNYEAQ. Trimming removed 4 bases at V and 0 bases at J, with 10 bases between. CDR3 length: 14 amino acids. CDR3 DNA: TGTGCCAGCAGCTCCGGGACACGCTCCTACGAGCAGTACTTC. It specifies CASSSGTRSYEQYF.

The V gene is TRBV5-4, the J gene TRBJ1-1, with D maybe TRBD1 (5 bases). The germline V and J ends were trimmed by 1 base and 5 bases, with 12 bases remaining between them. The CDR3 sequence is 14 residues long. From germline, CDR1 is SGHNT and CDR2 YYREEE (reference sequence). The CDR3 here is CASSLPGGGTEAFF. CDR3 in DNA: TGTGCCAGCAGCTTGCCGGGGGGAGGAACTGAAGCTTTCTTT.

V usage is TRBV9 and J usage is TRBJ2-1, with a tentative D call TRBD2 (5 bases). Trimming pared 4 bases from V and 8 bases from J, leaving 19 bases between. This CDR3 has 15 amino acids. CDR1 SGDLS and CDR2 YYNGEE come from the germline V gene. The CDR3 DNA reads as TGTGCCAGCAGCCTTCGTCTGTACGGGGAAGATGAGCAGTTCTTC. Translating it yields CASSLRLYGEDEQFF.

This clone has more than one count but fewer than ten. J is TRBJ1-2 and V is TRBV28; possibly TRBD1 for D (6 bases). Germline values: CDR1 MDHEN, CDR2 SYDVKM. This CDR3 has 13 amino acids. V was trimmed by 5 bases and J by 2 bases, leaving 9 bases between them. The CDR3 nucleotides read TGTGCCAGCAGTACAGGACAGAACTATGGCTACACCTTC. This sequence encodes CASSTGQNYGYTF.